The 24 T cell receptor beta chains below come from one sample, sequenced in a study of PD-L1 blockade in urothelial cancer. As for time point: pretreatment peripheral blood. Sequenced by immunoSEQ multiplex PCR; TCRdb stores in-frame clones only, minus some. The sample records under 50,000 clones, approximately 78% being singletons. Sequenced material: PBMCs, taken around atezolizumab (anti-PD-L1) treatment. These receptors all stem from a man aged 50 to 59 with urothelial cancer.

The chain is built from TRBV18 and TRBJ2-3, with 7 positions matching TRBD1. There are 14 residues in the CDR3. Germline CDR1 is KGHSH and CDR2 is LQKENI. V gave up 4 bases and J gave up 5 bases; unmatched junction bases: 6. The DNA for the CDR3 is TGTGCCAGCTCACTAAAGGGACAGCAAGATACGCAGTATTTT. This encodes CASSLKGQQDTQYF.

This clone was recorded a few times. This sample also contains other DNA sequences that code for the same CDR3. The chain employs TRBV5-1 and TRBJ1-2; possible D gene TRBD1, 6 bases. The ends were cut back, 1 base at V and 4 bases at J, with 17 bases in the middle. This CDR3 is built from 16 residues. Looked up from germline, CDR1 is SGHRS and CDR2 is YFSETQ. The CDR3: CASSLTTGNRGYGYTF. CDR3 DNA: TGCGCCAGCAGCTTGACCACAGGGAATCGAGGCTATGGCTACACCTTC.

This clone came up a few times. V and J are TRBV10-3 and TRBJ1-1; TRBD1 matches at 8 bases. The trim removed 10 bases at V and 5 bases at J, leaving 6 bases unmatched. The germline CDR1 and CDR2 sequences are ENHRY and SYGVKD. The CDR3 runs 12 residues. CDR3 amino acids: CATGQGGTEAFF. CDR3 DNA sequence: TGTGCCACAGGACAGGGTGGGACTGAAGCTTTCTTT.

The V call is TRBV6-4, the J call TRBJ1-1; D is unresolved. The germline gives CDR1 MRHNA, CDR2 SNTAGT. V lost 6 bases, J lost 2 bases, and 10 bases lay in between. The CDR3 contains 13 residues. For the CDR3, the DNA is TGTGCCAGCAGCTTAACAGTCAACACTGAAGCTTTCTTT. Residues: CASSLTVNTEAFF.

The chain recombines TRBV25-1 with TRBJ1-1; the match to TRBD1 covers 8 bases. V dropped 6 bases and J dropped 3; count of bases not matched to a gene: 6. CDR3 length: 14 residues. The germline V gene has CDR1 MGHDK and CDR2 SYGVNS. CDR3 bases: TGTGCCAGCAGGCCTAACAGGGGGTACACTGAAGCTTTCTTT. Residues: CASRPNRGYTEAFF.

The rearrangement joins TRBV29-1 to TRBJ2-3, with 7 bases aligning to TRBD2. CDR3 length: 13 residues. V shed 4 bases and J 5 bases; nucleotides not matched to a gene: 6. Germline loops: CDR1 SQVTM, CDR2 ANQGSEA. CDR3 in amino acids: CSVGRRERDTQYF. The DNA of the CDR3 is TGCAGCGTTGGGCGGCGGGAGCGAGATACGCAGTATTTT.

The chain combines TRBV2 with TRBJ2-3, with D possibly being TRBD2 (5 bases). Per the germline V gene, CDR1 is SNHLY and CDR2 is FYNNEI. There are 14 residues in the CDR3. With 7 bases removed from V and 2 bases from J, the gap between germline ends came to 13 bases. The CDR3 coding sequence is TGTGCCAGCAAGAGGGCCTCGACCACAGATACGCAGTATTTT. This translates into CASKRASTTDTQYF.

The V call is TRBV21-1, the J call TRBJ1-2. TRBV21-1 is described as a pseudogene. This CDR3 is built from 14 residues. CDR3 sequence (DNA): TGTGCCAGCATCTTATTAAGGGACTACGGTGGCTACACCTTC. Encoded protein: CASILLRDYGGYTF.

The chain links TRBV5-4 to TRBJ1-4, with 9 bases lining up with TRBD1. The V gene's germline CDR1 is SGHNT and CDR2 YYREEE (reference sequence). Trimming cost V 3 bases and J 4 bases; bases outside gene matches: 16. This CDR3 comprises 19 residues. CDR3 region: CASSSPGPGTGKHNEKLFF. In DNA, the CDR3 is TGTGCCAGCAGCTCTCCGGGTCCCGGGACAGGGAAACATAATGAAAAACTGTTTTTT.

The V gene is TRBV7-9, the J gene TRBJ2-1; 12 positions match TRBD2. Trimming cost V 5 bases and J 8 bases; bases outside gene matches: 10. CDR3 size: 16 residues. Germline V CDR1 and CDR2: SEHNR, FQNEAQ (reference sequence). In DNA, the CDR3 is TGTGCCAGCAGCCCCCAGGCTAGCGGGAGGGCCGATGAGCAGTTCTTC. As protein: CASSPQASGRADEQFF.

This rearrangement joins TRBV27 to TRBJ1-6; D is perhaps TRBD1 (5 bases). CDR3 length: 14 amino acids. V lost 2 bases to trimming and J lost 7 bases, with 9 bases between them. The V gene's germline CDR1 is MNHEY and CDR2 SMNVEV (reference sequence). CDR3 DNA sequence: TGTGCCAGCAGTTTACGGGGGGGGAATTCACCCCTCCACTTT. It specifies CASSLRGGNSPLHF.

This clone was counted between two and nine times. The chain combines TRBV19 with TRBJ1-1, with D unresolved. The ends were cut back, 1 base at V and 4 bases at J, with 10 bases in the middle. The CDR3 consists of 14 residues. From germline, CDR1 is LNHDA and CDR2 SQIVND (reference sequence). CDR3 residues: CASSIGGGSTEAFF. For the CDR3, the DNA is TGTGCCAGTAGTATAGGGGGTGGGAGCACTGAAGCTTTCTTT.

The rearrangement uses TRBV2 and TRBJ2-2; D call uncertain. The CDR3 is 11 amino acids. Trimming removed 4 bases at V and 6 bases at J, with 3 bases between. Germline lookup yields CDR1 SNHLY and CDR2 FYNNEI. Written as DNA, the CDR3 is TGTGCCAGCAGTGTAGCCGGGGAGCTGTTTTTT. Translating gives CASSVAGELFF.

This rearrangement joins TRBV19 to TRBJ2-7; the match to TRBD1 covers 11 bases. Germline loops: CDR1 LNHDA, CDR2 SQIVND (reference sequence). This CDR3 is 14 amino acids long. V lost 4 bases to trimming and J lost 4 bases; unmatched junction nucleotides: 3. This CDR3 is CASSTGQGEYEQYF. Here the CDR3 DNA reads TGTGCCAGTAGTACGGGACAGGGGGAATACGAGCAGTACTTC.

This chain links TRBV18 with TRBJ1-5, with 7 nucleotides matching TRBD1. This CDR3 has 16 amino acids. The V gene end was trimmed by 1 base and the J gene end by 1 base; junction bases not matched to a gene: 4. The germline gives CDR1 KGHSH, CDR2 LQKENI. The CDR3 nucleotides are TGTGCCAGCTCACCACAGGGGGCCGGGAGCAATCAGCCCCAGCATTTT. This translates into CASSPQGAGSNQPQHF.

J is TRBJ2-6 and V is TRBV27; D is unclear. Germline assignment: CDR1 MNHEY and CDR2 SMNVEV (reference sequence). V was cut by 8 bases and J by 2 bases, with 13 bases left in between. There are 15 residues in the CDR3. CDR3 region: CASSLALAGANVLTF. The CDR3 region has the DNA TGTGCCAGCTCCCTTGCACTGGCTGGGGCCAACGTCCTGACTTTC.

The genes are TRBV6-5 and TRBJ2-7, with 9 bases identical to TRBD1. Germline CDR1 and CDR2: MNHEY and SVGAGI. After removal of 2 bases from V and 3 bases from J, the junction contained 2 bases not matched to a gene. The CDR3 is 14 residues long. CDR3 protein: CASSYTGQGYEQYF. The CDR3 region has the DNA TGTGCCAGCAGTTACACGGGACAGGGCTACGAGCAGTACTTC.

As regards this clone: Different DNA sequences within this sample yield the same CDR3. The chain has TRBV7-6 and TRBJ1-3; perhaps TRBD1 as D (6 bases). This CDR3 comprises 15 residues. The germline gives CDR1 SGHVS, CDR2 FNYEAQ. V lost 2 bases and J lost 1, with 9 bases in between. CDR3 sequence reads: CASSLSTGSGNTIYF. The DNA for the CDR3 is TGTGCCAGCAGCTTATCAACAGGGTCTGGAAACACCATATATTTT.

The chain joins TRBV9 to TRBJ2-3; 11 bases match TRBD2. Germline V lookup: CDR1 SGDLS, CDR2 YYNGEE. CDR3 length: 16 residues. V was clipped by 3 bases and J by 3 bases; unmatched bases: 6. The CDR3 DNA follows: TGTGCCAGCAGCGCCGTAGCGGGGGGGCCTACAGATACGCAGTATTTT. Translation gives CASSAVAGGPTDTQYF. The whole variable domain, remainder taken from reference TRBV9 and TRBJ2-3, is DSGVTQTPKHLITATGQRVTLRCSPRSGDLSVYWYQQSLDQGLQFLIQYYNGEERAKGNILERFSAQQFPDLHSELNLSSLELGDSALYFCASSAVAGGPTDTQYFGPGTRLTVL.

This chain joins TRBV28 and TRBJ2-2; D is possibly TRBD1 (6 bases). Germline loops: CDR1 MDHEN, CDR2 SYDVKM. Trimming shortened V by 5 bases and J by 0 bases, and 13 bases separated the two germline ends. The CDR3 loop spans 16 amino acids. The CDR3 region is CASSPRTVANTGELFF. The CDR3 nucleotides are TGTGCCAGCAGTCCCAGGACAGTTGCGAACACCGGGGAGCTGTTTTTT.

In its sample, this clone was seen a few times. The chain joins TRBV14 to TRBJ1-2; 8 bases are shared with TRBD1. The V gene's germline CDR1 is SGHDN and CDR2 FVKESK. The CDR3 loop spans 15 amino acids. J gave up 0 bases and V 4 bases, and 4 bases lay outside the gene matches. This chain's CDR3 is CASSPWTGSNYGYTF. DNA for the CDR3: TGTGCCAGCAGCCCCTGGACAGGGTCTAACTATGGCTACACCTTC.

The chain has TRBV10-2 and TRBJ1-5; TRBD1 aligns across 8 bases. This CDR3 region has 14 residues. Germline V gene data show CDR1 as WSHSY and CDR2 as SAAADI. With V trimmed by 0 bases and J by 6 bases, 1 base remained unmatched. The CDR3 spells CASSESTGVQPQHF. The CDR3 nucleotides read TGCGCCAGCAGTGAGTCGACAGGGGTTCAGCCCCAGCATTTT.

The chain carries TRBV11-1 and TRBJ2-2; 7 positions match TRBD1. The CDR3 covers 17 residues. Germline V gene sequence: CDR1 SGHAT, CDR2 FQDESV (reference sequence). The junction had 12 bases not matched to a gene; V was cut back by 4 bases and J by 4 bases. CDR3 DNA sequence: TGTGCCAGCAGCTCAAGGGGGCAGGGGCGCGGCACCGGGGAGCTGTTTTTT. Encoded protein: CASSSRGQGRGTGELFF. The full variable domain, in which reference TRBV11-1 and TRBJ2-2 provide the parts outside the CDR3, is EAEVAQSPRYKITEKSQAVAFWCDPISGHATLYWYRQILGQGPELLVQFQDESVVDDSQLPKDRFSAERLKGVDSTLKIQPAELGDSAMYLCASSSRGQGRGTGELFFGEGSRLTVL.

This rearrangement joins TRBV6-5 to TRBJ1-1; 7 nucleotides match TRBD1. J lost 2 bases, V lost 7 bases, and 7 bases had no gene match. The CDR3 sequence is 14 residues long. CDR1 MNHEY and CDR2 SVGAGI come from the germline V gene. The CDR3 sequence is CASTRGQSNTEAFF. For the CDR3, the DNA is TGTGCCAGCACTAGGGGACAGAGCAACACTGAAGCTTTCTTT.